The sequence of this T cell receptor beta chain was determined in a study of control samples from healthy donors and cancer patients. The V gene end was trimmed by 0 bases and the J gene end by 5 bases; junction bases not matched to a gene: 0. The CDR3 is made up of 15 amino acids. In germline, CDR1 is SGDLS, CDR2 YYNGEE. Profiling relied on immunoSEQ multiplex PCR, and the TCRdb table lists in-frame clones only, not all of them. Altogether around 140,000 clones are present, around 90% being singletons, with the ten largest covering under 9%. The receptor was derived from a man in his late teens or twenties in good health. J is TRBJ1-6 and V is TRBV9, with 9 bases aligning to TRBD1. Material for sequencing was blood. In nucleotides, the CDR3 is TGTGCCAGCAGCGTAGGGGACAGGGATAATTCACCCCTCCACTTT. It specifies CASSVGDRDNSPLHF.